Following are 23 T cell receptor beta chains from one sample sequenced in a study of OX40 agonist ivuxolimab in advanced cancers. The assay was immunoSEQ multiplex PCR, and TCRdb's table has in-frame clones only and misses some. The data hold tens of thousands of clones, with 75% to 95% observed a single time. The source was CD4+ or CD8+ T cells sorted from blood, collected in a trial of the OX40 agonist ivuxolimab. These receptors all come from an adult with an advanced solid tumor such as melanoma, head and neck, liver or kidney cancer.

This chain links TRBV2 with TRBJ2-4; weak D call: TRBD1 (5 bases). This CDR3 comprises 10 residues. In germline, CDR1 is SNHLY, CDR2 FYNNEI. The V end was cut by 11 bases, the J end by 6 bases, with 8 bases between. The CDR3 loop reads CASQGNIQYF. CDR3 bases: TGTGCCTCCCAGGGAAACATTCAGTACTTC.

V usage is TRBV23-1 and J usage is TRBJ2-3; TRBD2 agrees at 15 bases. TRBV23-1 is reported as an ORF; its role is uncertain. This CDR3 has 20 amino acids. The V and J ends lost 0 bases and 7 bases, in that order; junction bases with no gene match: 14. The DNA for the CDR3 is TGCGCCAGCAGTCAATCCCCCGGACTAGCGGGAGGGCCCAGATTGCATACGCAGTATTTT. Its translation: CASSQSPGLAGGPRLHTQYF.

The J gene is TRBJ2-1, the V gene TRBV11-2, with TRBD2 matching over 9 bases. The junction had 2 bases not matched to a gene; V was cut back by 3 bases and J by 5 bases. This CDR3 contains 14 residues. Looked up from germline, CDR1 is SGHAT and CDR2 is FQNNGV. CDR3 coding DNA: TGTGCCAGCAGCTTGGCGGGAGGGCACAATGAGCAGTTCTTC. Translating it yields CASSLAGGHNEQFF. The whole variable domain, remainder taken from reference TRBV11-2 and TRBJ2-1, is EAGVAQSPRYKIIEKRQSVAFWCNPISGHATLYWYQQILGQGPKLLIQFQNNGVVDDSQLPKDRFSAERLKGVDSTLKIQPAKLEDSAVYLCASSLAGGHNEQFFGPGTRLTVL.

The genes are TRBV4-3 and TRBJ2-1, with D possibly TRBD2 on 6 matching bases. V lost 3 bases, J lost 1 base, and 13 bases lay in between. Germline values: CDR1 LGHNA, CDR2 YSLEER. The CDR3 length is 16 residues. The CDR3 coding sequence is TGCGCCAGCAGCCACGGGCTCGGGGGTTCCTACAATGAGCAGTTCTTC. Its translation is CASSHGLGGSYNEQFF.

The chain has TRBV27 and TRBJ2-1; TRBD1 is a possible D gene (6 bases). The CDR3 totals 17 residues. V lost 5 bases and J lost 0, with 17 bases in between. Germline lookup yields CDR1 MNHEY and CDR2 SMNVEV (reference sequence). Here the CDR3 DNA reads TGTGCCAGCAGTGCCTCCCACAGGGAAAGCTCCTACAATGAGCAGTTCTTC. This gives the protein CASSASHRESSYNEQFF.

This clone was recorded only once. The rearrangement joins TRBV30 to TRBJ2-3; the D gene could be TRBD1 or TRBD2 (6 bases each). V was pared by 5 bases and J by 3 bases, with 15 bases between. Per the germline V gene, CDR1 is GTSNPN and CDR2 is SVGIG (reference sequence). The CDR3 extends over 14 amino acids. In DNA, the CDR3 is TGTGCCTGGGGAGGGGGGCGCGAGACAGATACGCAGTATTTT. This translates into CAWGGGRETDTQYF. The full variable domain, rest sourced from reference TRBV30 and TRBJ2-3, is SQTIHQWPATLVQPVGSPLSLECTVEGTSNPNLYWYRQAAGRGLQLLFYSVGIGQISSEVPQNLSASRPQDRQFILSSKKLLLSDSGFYLCAWGGGRETDTQYFGPGTRLTVL.

This sequence joins TRBV6-1 and TRBJ2-7; no clear D. The CDR3 contains 14 residues. Trimming took 10 bases from V and 3 from J, leaving 19 bases between them. Germline V CDR1 and CDR2: MNHNS, SASEGT. CDR3 amino acids: CATSRNMEIYEQYF. DNA of the CDR3: TGTGCCACTTCGAGGAACATGGAGATCTACGAGCAGTACTTC.

The V call is TRBV19, the J call TRBJ2-5; 11 bases are shared with TRBD2. Germline CDR1 and CDR2: LNHDA and SQIVND (reference sequence). The V segment lost 2 bases and the J segment 11 bases; nucleotides outside the gene matches: 10. The CDR3 extends over 15 amino acids. CDR3 sequence: CASSITSGRKTRQYF. DNA for the CDR3: TGTGCCAGTAGTATAACTAGCGGGAGAAAGACGAGGCAGTACTTC. Using reference TRBV19 and TRBJ2-5 for the parts outside the CDR3, the full variable domain is DGGITQSPKYLFRKEGQNVTLSCEQNLNHDAMYWYRQDPGQGLRLIYYSQIVNDFQKGDIAEGYSVSREKKESFPLTVTSAQKNPTAFYLCASSITSGRKTRQYFGPGTRLLVL.

The V gene is TRBV9, the J gene TRBJ2-1; D is undetermined. Trimming cost V 2 bases and J 4 bases, with 10 bases left between them. The germline V gene encodes CDR1 SGDLS and CDR2 YYNGEE. CDR3 length: 14 amino acids. As DNA, the CDR3 is TGTGCCAGCAGCGTGAGCCCCCTTTACAATGAGCAGTTCTTC. Translating gives CASSVSPLYNEQFF.

Of note for this clone: Other DNA sequences from this sample encode an identical CDR3 as well. The chain combines TRBV5-1 with TRBJ2-5; no definite D call. The length of the CDR3 is 13 residues. Between the trimmed V and J ends, which lost 5 bases and 1 base, there was a span of 9 bases. Germline CDR1 and CDR2: SGHRS and YFSETQ. The CDR3 nucleotides are TGCGCCAGCAGTTCGCTTCCCCAAGAGACCCAGTACTTC. The encoded protein is CASSSLPQETQYF.

The chain combines TRBV27 with TRBJ2-3, with 10 bases fitting TRBD1. This CDR3 has 16 amino acids. Trimming took 1 base from V and 7 from J; bases not matched to a gene: 8. Germline assignment: CDR1 MNHEY and CDR2 SMNVEV (reference sequence). The CDR3 spells CASSLLGTGEGNTQYF. The CDR3 region has the DNA TGTGCCAGCAGTTTATTGGGGACAGGGGAGGGGAATACGCAGTATTTT.

The count of this clone is one. The chain carries TRBV2 and TRBJ2-5; D is possibly TRBD2 (5 bases). Trimming removed 6 bases at V and 3 bases at J, with 20 bases between. This CDR3 is 16 amino acids long. The germline gives CDR1 SNHLY, CDR2 FYNNEI. The CDR3 bases are TGTGCCAGCAGAGAACCCGAGACATGGCGGGAAGAGACCCAGTACTTC. This encodes CASREPETWREETQYF.

This chain joins TRBV11-1 and TRBJ2-3; 10 bases fit TRBD2. V shed 5 bases and J 6 bases; nucleotides not matched to a gene: 8. The germline V gene has CDR1 SGHAT and CDR2 FQDESV (reference sequence). This CDR3 has 15 amino acids. DNA for the CDR3: TGTGCCAGCAGCCGGACTAGCGGAGCCCGGGATACGCAGTATTTT. It specifies CASSRTSGARDTQYF.

The genes are TRBV7-2 and TRBJ2-3, with 12 bases identical to TRBD2. Germline V gene sequence: CDR1 SGHTA, CDR2 FQGNSA. This CDR3 comprises 16 residues. Unmatched junction bases numbered 2, after V lost 2 bases and J lost 2 bases. CDR3 loop: CASSLTSGRTTDTQYF. CDR3 nucleotides: TGTGCCAGCAGCTTAACTAGCGGGAGGACCACAGATACGCAGTATTTT.

This sequence joins TRBV5-1 and TRBJ2-1; 8 bases are a match to TRBD1. The V gene end was trimmed by 0 bases and the J gene end by 1 base; junction bases not matched to a gene: 3. CDR1 and CDR2 from the germline V gene are SGHRS and YFSETQ. The CDR3 totals 16 residues. This CDR3 is CASSLGTGTSYNEQFF. DNA for the CDR3: TGCGCCAGCAGCTTGGGGACAGGGACATCCTACAATGAGCAGTTCTTC.

This clone was observed once. The chain joins TRBV27 to TRBJ2-2; possible D gene TRBD1, 5 bases. V was clipped by 5 bases and J by 4 bases, with 11 bases between them. The CDR3 length is 14 residues. Germline V gives CDR1 MNHEY, CDR2 SMNVEV (reference sequence). CDR3 region: CASSRGQITGELFF. The CDR3 DNA sequence: TGTGCCAGCAGTCGAGGACAAATCACCGGGGAGCTGTTTTTT.

The table lists this clone with a few counts. V usage is TRBV6-1 and J usage is TRBJ2-7; 7 nucleotides match TRBD2. Looked up from germline, CDR1 is MNHNS and CDR2 is SASEGT. With 4 bases clipped from V and 0 bases from J, the junction kept 9 bases outside the gene matches. This CDR3 comprises 16 residues. CDR3 region: CASSGRRGTLSYEQYF. The CDR3, as DNA: TGTGCCAGCAGTGGCCGGCGGGGGACGCTCTCCTACGAGCAGTACTTC.

DNA of the CDR3: TGTGCCGGAAGGGGGCAGGGAGGTGAAAAACTGTTTTTT. Its translation is CAGRGQGGEKLFF. The chain joins TRBV28 to TRBJ1-4, with 7 bases identical to TRBD1. There are 13 residues in the CDR3. Germline CDR1 reads MDHEN; CDR2 reads SYDVKM. V lost 11 bases, J lost 7 bases, and 10 bases stayed unmatched.

V usage is TRBV11-3 and J usage is TRBJ2-7; either TRBD1 or TRBD2 may supply D (5 bases each). With 1 base removed from V and 7 bases from J, the gap between germline ends came to 14 bases. This CDR3 is 14 amino acids long. The V gene's germline CDR1 is SGHNT and CDR2 YENEEA. The CDR3 region has the DNA TGTGCCAGCAGCTTAGGAGGGGCCAACGGGGAGCAGTACTTC. Residues: CASSLGGANGEQYF.

This chain joins TRBV27 and TRBJ2-7; D unclear. CDR3 length equals 14 residues. CDR1 MNHEY and CDR2 SMNVEV come from the germline V gene (reference sequence). The V gene lost 0 bases and the J gene lost 0 bases, with 6 bases spanning the gap. CDR3 region: CASSLSGVSYEQYF. Here the CDR3 DNA reads TGTGCCAGCAGTTTATCCGGAGTCTCCTACGAGCAGTACTTC.

About this clone: Other DNA variants within this sample encode the same CDR3. J is TRBJ2-3 and V is TRBV7-3, with D maybe TRBD2 (6 bases). Germline CDR1 and CDR2: SGHTA and FQGTGA. CDR3 length: 16 residues. The V end lost 2 bases, the J end lost 2 bases, and 14 bases lay between the germline ends. CDR3 in DNA: TGTGCCAGCAGCTTAGGAGGGGCGGGCTCCACAGATACGCAGTATTTT. Translated, it gives CASSLGGAGSTDTQYF.

J is TRBJ2-1 and V is TRBV19; 12 nucleotides line up with TRBD2. The CDR3 runs 17 residues. Germline V lookup: CDR1 LNHDA, CDR2 SQIVND (reference sequence). V trimming: 7 bases; J trimming: 2 bases; junction bases outside the gene matches: 9. CDR3 sequence: CASNPSGRGVPYNEQFF. The CDR3 coding sequence is TGTGCCAGTAACCCTAGCGGGAGGGGCGTCCCCTACAATGAGCAGTTCTTC.

This clone was counted once. The J gene is TRBJ2-7, the V gene TRBV30; D ambiguous. The germline CDR1 and CDR2 sequences are GTSNPN and SVGIG (reference sequence). This CDR3 contains 12 residues. V was cut by 2 bases and J by 9 bases, with 14 bases left in between. As DNA, the CDR3 is TGTGCCTGGAGTCCCCGAGCAGGAGTGCAGTACTTC. It yields the protein CAWSPRAGVQYF.